These 3 T cell receptor beta chains share one sample of origin, sequenced in a study of OX40 agonist ivuxolimab in advanced cancers. TCRdb's table, derived via immunoSEQ multiplex PCR, lists solely in-frame clones and lacks some. The table has tens of thousands of clones, around 88% seen once. Sequencing was performed on CD4+ or CD8+ T cells sorted from blood, taken in a trial of the OX40 agonist ivuxolimab. Receptors originate from an adult with an advanced solid tumor such as melanoma, head and neck, liver or kidney cancer.

Note on this clone: The junction departs from the called germline gene at one end, perhaps through a read error. The chain has TRBV28 and TRBJ1-5; tentatively, D is TRBD1 (5 bases). Germline loops: CDR1 MDHEN, CDR2 SYDVKM. The CDR3 contains 14 residues. CDR3 nucleotide sequence: TGTGCCAGCACTTTAGGGGCGGGCAATCAGCCCCAGCATTTT. This translates into CASTLGAGNQPQHF.

V usage is TRBV5-1 and J usage is TRBJ2-1, with 9 bases matching TRBD2. The CDR3 consists of 15 residues. Trimming cost V 5 bases and J 3 bases; bases outside gene matches: 6. Germline CDR1 and CDR2: SGHRS and YFSETQ. This CDR3 is CASRVSLAGYNEQFF. The CDR3, as DNA: TGCGCCAGCAGGGTGTCACTAGCGGGCTACAATGAGCAGTTCTTC.

The chain carries TRBV29-1 and TRBJ2-1; D ambiguous. This CDR3 is 11 amino acids long. V was clipped by 8 bases and J by 10 bases, with 15 bases between them. Germline CDR1 and CDR2: SQVTM and ANQGSEA. The CDR3 protein is CSPRWKREQFF. CDR3 bases: TGCAGCCCCCGCTGGAAAAGGGAGCAGTTCTTC.